In its sample, the clone carrying this TCR beta chain was seen a few times. This entry is derived from a study of blood T cell repertoires in COVID-19. Study context: There were acute and convalescent COVID-19 samples, and they came from the United States, Italy and Spain. In each case, the material was cDNA or gDNA derived from T cells, B-cell-depleted T cells, or PBMCs.

Trimming removed 5 bases at V and 5 bases at J, with 12 bases between. The CDR3 has 13 residues. Sequenced by immunoSEQ multiplex PCR; TCRdb stores in-frame clones only, minus some. The table includes about 190,000 clones, more than 75% detected once. Those enrolled, adults aged about 18 to 95 years, came from 24 US areas. Cohort placement rested on clinical history that participants reported themselves. The J gene is TRBJ1-2, the V gene TRBV12-3 or TRBV12-4, with D tentatively TRBD1 (6 bases). The TCR comes from a woman in her forties or fifties with acute COVID-19. Sequencing was done on a sample of PBMCs or T cells enriched from blood (not recorded which). This CDR3 is CASSTNTGYGYTF. CDR3 DNA: TGTGCCAGCAGTACGAACACAGGGTATGGCTACACCTTC.